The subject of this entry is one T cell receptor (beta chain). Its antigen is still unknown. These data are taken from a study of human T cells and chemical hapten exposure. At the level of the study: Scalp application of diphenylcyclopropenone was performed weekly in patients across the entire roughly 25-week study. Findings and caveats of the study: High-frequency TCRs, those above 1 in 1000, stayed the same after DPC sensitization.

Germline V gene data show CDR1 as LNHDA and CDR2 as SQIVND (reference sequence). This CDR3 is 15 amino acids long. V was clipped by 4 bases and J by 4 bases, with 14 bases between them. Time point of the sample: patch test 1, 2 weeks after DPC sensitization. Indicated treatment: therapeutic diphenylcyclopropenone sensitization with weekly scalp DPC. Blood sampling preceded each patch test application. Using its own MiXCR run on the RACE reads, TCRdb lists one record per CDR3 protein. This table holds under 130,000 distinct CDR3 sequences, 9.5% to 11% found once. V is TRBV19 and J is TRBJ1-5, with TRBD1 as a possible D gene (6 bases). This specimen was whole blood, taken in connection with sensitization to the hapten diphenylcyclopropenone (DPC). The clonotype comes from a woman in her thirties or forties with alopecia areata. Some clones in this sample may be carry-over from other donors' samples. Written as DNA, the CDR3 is TGTGCCAGTAGTAGGACCGGGGGCGCTAATCAGCCCCAGCATTTT. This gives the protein CASSRTGGANQPQHF.